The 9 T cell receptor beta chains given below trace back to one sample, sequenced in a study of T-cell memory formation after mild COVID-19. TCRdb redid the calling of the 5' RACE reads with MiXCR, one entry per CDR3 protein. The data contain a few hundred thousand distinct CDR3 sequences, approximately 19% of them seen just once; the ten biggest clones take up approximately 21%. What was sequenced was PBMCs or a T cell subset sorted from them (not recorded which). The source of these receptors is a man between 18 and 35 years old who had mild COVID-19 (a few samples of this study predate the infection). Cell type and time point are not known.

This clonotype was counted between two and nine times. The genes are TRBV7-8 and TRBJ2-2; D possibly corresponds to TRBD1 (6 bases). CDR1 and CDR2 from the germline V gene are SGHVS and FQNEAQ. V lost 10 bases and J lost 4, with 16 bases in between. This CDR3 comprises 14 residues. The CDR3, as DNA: TGTGCCACCCGTCAAACAGGGATCACCGGGGAGCTGTTTTTT. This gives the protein CATRQTGITGELFF.

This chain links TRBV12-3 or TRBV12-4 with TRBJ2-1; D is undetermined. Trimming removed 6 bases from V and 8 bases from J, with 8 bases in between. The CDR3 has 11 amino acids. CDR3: CASRLVDEQFF. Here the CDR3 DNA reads TGTGCCAGCAGGCTAGTGGATGAGCAGTTCTTC.

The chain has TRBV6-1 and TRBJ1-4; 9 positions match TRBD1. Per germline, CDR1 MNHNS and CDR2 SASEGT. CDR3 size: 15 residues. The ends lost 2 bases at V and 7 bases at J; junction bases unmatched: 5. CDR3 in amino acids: CASSEPGTGSEKLFF. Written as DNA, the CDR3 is TGTGCCAGCAGTGAACCCGGGACAGGGAGTGAAAAACTGTTTTTT.

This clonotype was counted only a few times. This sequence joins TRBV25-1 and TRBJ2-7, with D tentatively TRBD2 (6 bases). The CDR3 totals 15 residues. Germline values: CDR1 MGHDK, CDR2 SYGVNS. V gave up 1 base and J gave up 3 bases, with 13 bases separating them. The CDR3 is CASSELSEGIYEQYF. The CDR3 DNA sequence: TGTGCCAGCAGTGAATTATCGGAGGGGATCTACGAGCAGTACTTC.

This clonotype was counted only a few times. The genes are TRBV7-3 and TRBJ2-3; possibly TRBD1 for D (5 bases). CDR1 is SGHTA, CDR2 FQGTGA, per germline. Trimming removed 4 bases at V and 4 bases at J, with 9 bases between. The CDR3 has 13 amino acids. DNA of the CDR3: TGTGCCAGCAGCTCCTCCAGGGCAGATACGCAGTATTTT. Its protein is CASSSSRADTQYF.

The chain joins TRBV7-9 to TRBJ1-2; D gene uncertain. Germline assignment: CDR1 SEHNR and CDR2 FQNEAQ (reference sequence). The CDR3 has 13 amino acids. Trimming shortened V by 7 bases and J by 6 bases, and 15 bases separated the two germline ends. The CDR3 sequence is CASTPLARHGYTF. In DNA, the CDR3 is TGTGCCAGCACCCCTCTAGCCCGTCATGGCTACACCTTC.

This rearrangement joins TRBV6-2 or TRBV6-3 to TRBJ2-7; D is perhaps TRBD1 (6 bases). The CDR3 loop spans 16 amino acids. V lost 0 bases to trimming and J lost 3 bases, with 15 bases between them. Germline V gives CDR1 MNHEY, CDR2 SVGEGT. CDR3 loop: CASSYSWTANFYEQYF. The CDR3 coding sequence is TGTGCCAGCAGTTACTCGTGGACAGCGAATTTCTACGAGCAGTACTTC.

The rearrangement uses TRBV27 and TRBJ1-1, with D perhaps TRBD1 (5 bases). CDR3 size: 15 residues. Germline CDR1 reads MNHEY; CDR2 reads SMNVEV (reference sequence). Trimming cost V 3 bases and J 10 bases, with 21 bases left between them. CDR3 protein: CASSFRDGASVGAFF. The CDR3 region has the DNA TGTGCCAGCAGTTTCCGGGACGGGGCTAGTGTGGGAGCTTTCTTT.

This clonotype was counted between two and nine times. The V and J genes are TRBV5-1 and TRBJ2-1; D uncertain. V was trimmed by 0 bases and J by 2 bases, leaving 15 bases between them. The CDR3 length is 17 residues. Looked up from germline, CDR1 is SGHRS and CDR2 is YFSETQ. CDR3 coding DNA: TGCGCCAGCAGCTTGGTTGGCAGTAACCCTGCCTACAATGAGCAGTTCTTC. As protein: CASSLVGSNPAYNEQFF.